At least ten counts were recorded for the clone carrying this T cell receptor (beta chain). This sample is part of a study of T cells in Graves' hyperthyroidism and ophthalmopathy. Graves' hyperthyroidism was deemed stable given no ophthalmopathy progression within 18 months. Diagnosis rested on symptoms, serum thyroxine and TRAb, thyroid ultrasound, and orbital computed tomography. Source material for PBMCs was more than 7.5 ml fresh peripheral blood. Amplification of TCR beta CDR3 regions used RNA as the template. In the first-round RT-PCR of the TCR CDR3, the HTBI primer set was used. TCRdb analysed the multiplex PCR reads with MiXCR anew, one entry per CDR3 protein. The sample yields approximately 640,000 distinct CDR3 sequences, roughly 17% seen once. Germline V gene sequence: CDR1 SGHAT, CDR2 FQNNGV. With V trimmed by 2 bases and J by 2 bases, 15 bases remained unmatched. The CDR3 has 19 amino acids.

The receptor was isolated from a man between 50 and 59 years old with Graves' hyperthyroidism. The chain is built from TRBV11-2 and TRBJ2-7; 10 nucleotides match TRBD2. Sequencing was carried out using blood. Here the CDR3 reads CASSLQNTLAGVIAYEQYF. CDR3 coding DNA: TGTGCCAGCAGCTTACAGAATACCCTAGCGGGAGTTATTGCCTACGAGCAGTACTTC.